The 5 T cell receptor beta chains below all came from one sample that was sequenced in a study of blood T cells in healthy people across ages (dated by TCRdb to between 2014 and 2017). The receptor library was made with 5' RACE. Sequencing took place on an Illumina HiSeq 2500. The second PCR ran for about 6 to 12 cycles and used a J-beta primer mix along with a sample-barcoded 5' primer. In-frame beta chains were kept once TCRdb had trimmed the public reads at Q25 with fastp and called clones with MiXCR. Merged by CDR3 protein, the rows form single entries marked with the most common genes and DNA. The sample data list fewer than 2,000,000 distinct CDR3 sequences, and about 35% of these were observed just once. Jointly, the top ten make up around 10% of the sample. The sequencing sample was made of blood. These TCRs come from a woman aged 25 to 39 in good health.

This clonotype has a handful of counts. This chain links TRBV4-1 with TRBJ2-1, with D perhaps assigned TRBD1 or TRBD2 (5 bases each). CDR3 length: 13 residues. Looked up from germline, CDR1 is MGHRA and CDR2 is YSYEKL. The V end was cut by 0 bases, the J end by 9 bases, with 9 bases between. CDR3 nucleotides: TGCGCCAGCAGCCAAGAAGAGGGACGTGAGCAGTTCTTC. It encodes CASSQEEGREQFF.

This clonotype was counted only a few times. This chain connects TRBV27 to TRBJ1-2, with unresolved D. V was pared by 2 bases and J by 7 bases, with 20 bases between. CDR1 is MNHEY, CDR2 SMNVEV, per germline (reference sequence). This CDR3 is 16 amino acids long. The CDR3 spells CASSLVGSVRLGGYTF. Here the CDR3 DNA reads TGTGCCAGCAGTTTAGTAGGGTCGGTAAGGTTGGGTGGCTACACCTTC.

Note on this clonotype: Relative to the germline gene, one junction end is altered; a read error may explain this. CDR3 region: CAGSQDMFGAQHF. CDR3 DNA sequence: TGTGCCGGCAGCCAAGATATGTTTGGGGCCCAGCATTTT. This sequence joins TRBV4-2 and TRBJ1-5; D unresolved. From germline, CDR1 is LGHNA and CDR2 YNFKEQ. CDR3 length equals 13 residues.

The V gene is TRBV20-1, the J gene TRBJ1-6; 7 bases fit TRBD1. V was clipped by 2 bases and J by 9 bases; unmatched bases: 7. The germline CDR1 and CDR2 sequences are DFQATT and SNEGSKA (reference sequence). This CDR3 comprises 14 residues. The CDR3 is CSARSTGHGSPLHF. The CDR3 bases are TGCAGTGCTAGATCGACAGGGCATGGTTCACCCCTCCACTTT.

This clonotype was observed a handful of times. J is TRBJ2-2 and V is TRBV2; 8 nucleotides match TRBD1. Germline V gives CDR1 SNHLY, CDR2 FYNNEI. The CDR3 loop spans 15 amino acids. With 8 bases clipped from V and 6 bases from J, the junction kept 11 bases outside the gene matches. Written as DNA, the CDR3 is TGTGCCAGCCTCAGGGTCAGGGGGCAGGCCGGGGAGCTGTTTTTT. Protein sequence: CASLRVRGQAGELFF.